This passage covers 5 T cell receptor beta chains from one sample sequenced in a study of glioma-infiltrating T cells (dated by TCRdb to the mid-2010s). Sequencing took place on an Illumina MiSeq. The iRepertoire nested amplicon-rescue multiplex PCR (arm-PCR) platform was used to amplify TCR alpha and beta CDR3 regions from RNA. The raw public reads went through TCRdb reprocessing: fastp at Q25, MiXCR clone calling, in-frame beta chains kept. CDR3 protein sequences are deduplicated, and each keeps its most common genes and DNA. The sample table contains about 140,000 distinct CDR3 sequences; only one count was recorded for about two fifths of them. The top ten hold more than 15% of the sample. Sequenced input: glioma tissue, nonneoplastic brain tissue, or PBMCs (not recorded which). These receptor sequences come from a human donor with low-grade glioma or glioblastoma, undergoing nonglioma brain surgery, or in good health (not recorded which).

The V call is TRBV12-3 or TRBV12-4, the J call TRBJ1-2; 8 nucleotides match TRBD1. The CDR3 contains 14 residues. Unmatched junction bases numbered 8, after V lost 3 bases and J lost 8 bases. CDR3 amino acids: CASSFYGQGSGYTF. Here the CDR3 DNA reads TGTGCCAGCAGTTTTTATGGACAGGGTTCCGGCTACACCTTC.

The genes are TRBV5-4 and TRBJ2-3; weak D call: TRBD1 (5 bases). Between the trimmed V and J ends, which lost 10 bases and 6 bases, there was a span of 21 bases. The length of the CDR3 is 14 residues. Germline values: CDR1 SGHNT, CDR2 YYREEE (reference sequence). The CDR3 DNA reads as TGTGCCCGCATCTCCGGGTCCGCAGGGGATACGCAGTATTTT. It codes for CARISGSAGDTQYF.

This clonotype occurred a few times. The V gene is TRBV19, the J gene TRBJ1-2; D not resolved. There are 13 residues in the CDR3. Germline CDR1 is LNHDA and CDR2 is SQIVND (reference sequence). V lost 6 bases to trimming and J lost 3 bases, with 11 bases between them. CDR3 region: CASSRSGDYGYTF. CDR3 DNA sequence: TGTGCCAGTAGCCGGTCAGGAGACTATGGCTACACCTTC.

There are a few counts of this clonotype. CDR3 sequence: CASKTGTANTGELFF. The CDR3 nucleotides are TGTGCCAGCAAGACCGGGACAGCCAACACCGGGGAGCTGTTTTTT. The rearrangement links TRBV2 to TRBJ2-2; 7 positions agree with TRBD1. The CDR3 is 15 amino acids. Germline V gene lookup returns CDR1 SNHLY and CDR2 FYNNEI. V dropped 7 bases and J dropped 2; count of bases not matched to a gene: 7.

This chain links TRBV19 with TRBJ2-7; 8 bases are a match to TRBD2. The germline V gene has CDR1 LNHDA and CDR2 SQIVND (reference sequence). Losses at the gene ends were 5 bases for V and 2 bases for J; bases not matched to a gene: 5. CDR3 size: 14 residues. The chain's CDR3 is CASSRASGPYEQYF. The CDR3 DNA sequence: TGTGCCAGTAGTCGCGCTAGCGGGCCCTACGAGCAGTACTTC. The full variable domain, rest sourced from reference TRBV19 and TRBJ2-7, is DGGITQSPKYLFRKEGQNVTLSCEQNLNHDAMYWYRQDPGQGLRLIYYSQIVNDFQKGDIAEGYSVSREKKESFPLTVTSAQKNPTAFYLCASSRASGPYEQYFGPGTRLTVT.